The sequence of this T cell receptor beta chain was determined in a study of blood T cells in healthy people across ages. Study-level findings and limits: While age rose, TCR beta diversity per million T cells dropped in a roughly linear way.

With a J-beta primer mix and a sample-barcoded 5' primer, a second PCR ran about 7 to 12 cycles. TCRdb fed the 5' RACE reads into MiXCR, producing one record per CDR3 protein. The sample contains around 990,000 distinct CDR3 sequences, roughly two fifths of which appear only once. CDR1 LNHNV and CDR2 YYDKDF come from the germline V gene (reference sequence). V was shortened by 0 bases and J by 1 base, with 9 bases between the two germline ends. There are 15 residues in the CDR3. About this clonotype: What it binds is not known.

The chain employs TRBV15 and TRBJ1-1; possible D gene TRBD1, 6 bases. This TCR was sampled from a man aged 18-30 years in good health. The material sequenced was blood. For the CDR3, the DNA is TGTGCCACCAGCAGAGAGACGGGGGCGAACACTGAAGCTTTCTTT. Its protein product is CATSRETGANTEAFF.